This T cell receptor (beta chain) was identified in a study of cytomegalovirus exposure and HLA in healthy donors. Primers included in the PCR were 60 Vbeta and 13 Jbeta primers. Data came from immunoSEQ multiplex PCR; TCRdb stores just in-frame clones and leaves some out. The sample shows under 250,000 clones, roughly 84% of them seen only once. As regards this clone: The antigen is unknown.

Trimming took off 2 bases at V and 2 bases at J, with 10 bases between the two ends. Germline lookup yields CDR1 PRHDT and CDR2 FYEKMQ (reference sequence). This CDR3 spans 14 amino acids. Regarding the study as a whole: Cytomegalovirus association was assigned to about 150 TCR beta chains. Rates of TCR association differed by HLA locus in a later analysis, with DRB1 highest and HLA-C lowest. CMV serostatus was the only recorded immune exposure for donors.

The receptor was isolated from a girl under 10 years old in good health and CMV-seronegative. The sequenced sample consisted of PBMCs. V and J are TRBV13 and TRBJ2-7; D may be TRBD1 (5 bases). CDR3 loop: CASSLSPRAYEQYF. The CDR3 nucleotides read TGTGCCAGCAGCTTATCCCCCAGGGCCTACGAGCAGTACTTC.